The 18 T cell receptor beta chains reported below all come from one sample, sequenced in a study of T-cell reconstitution after alpha-beta-depleted transplantation in children. TCRbeta library preparation incorporated unique molecular identifiers. Each CDR3 protein gets one entry after TCRdb re-called the PCR reads with MiXCR. The table has 600,000 to 700,000 distinct CDR3 sequences, roughly 15% seen once; the top ten hold under 1.2%. The material was PBMCs from the stem cell graft donor, obtained from the stem cell graft. These receptors were collected from a human donor who donated a stem cell graft to a child with acute myeloid leukemia.

Many counts were recorded for this clonotype. The gene calls are TRBV29-1 and TRBJ1-5; no definite D call. This CDR3 comprises 13 residues. Trimming stripped 6 bases from V and 0 bases from J, with 9 bases between. Germline values: CDR1 SQVTM, CDR2 ANQGSEA. CDR3 sequence (DNA): TGCAGCGTGGCTACCTATAGCAATCAGCCCCAGCATTTT. Translating gives CSVATYSNQPQHF.

This clonotype was detected a few times. The V and J genes are TRBV11-1 and TRBJ2-3; TRBD2 matches 10 bases. The CDR3 loop spans 19 amino acids. From germline, CDR1 is SGHAT and CDR2 FQDESV (reference sequence). With 4 bases clipped from V and 4 bases from J, the junction kept 17 bases outside the gene matches. CDR3 DNA sequence: TGTGCCAGCAGCTATACTATGGGACTAGCGAAAGGGGCTCCAGATACGCAGTATTTT. Translating gives CASSYTMGLAKGAPDTQYF.

This clonotype was picked up many times. The CDR3 reads CASTRSYNSPLHF. The CDR3 DNA reads as TGTGCCAGCACCCGTTCCTATAATTCACCCCTCCACTTT. This sequence joins TRBV12-3 or TRBV12-4 and TRBJ1-6; D is ambiguous. The CDR3 totals 13 residues. The V and J ends lost 7 bases and 1 base respectively, with 5 bases between them.

This clonotype came up a few times. The rearrangement uses TRBV7-2 and TRBJ2-1; TRBD1 aligns across 10 bases. Unmatched junction bases numbered 7, after V lost 5 bases and J lost 3 bases. Germline CDR1 SGHTA, CDR2 FQGNSA. This CDR3 contains 16 residues. CDR3 coding DNA: TGTGCCAGCAGCACGAGGGACAGGGGCTTCTACAATGAGCAGTTCTTC. Translated: CASSTRDRGFYNEQFF.

The CDR3 loop reads CASSLGAEAEAFF. The CDR3 bases are TGTGCCAGCAGCTTGGGGGCCGAGGCTGAAGCTTTCTTT. The gene calls are TRBV5-5 and TRBJ1-1, with D uncertain. The V gene lost 0 bases and the J gene lost 6 bases, with 9 bases spanning the gap. This CDR3 contains 13 residues. CDR1 and CDR2 from the germline V gene are SGHKS and YYEKEE (reference sequence).

V is TRBV12-3 or TRBV12-4 and J is TRBJ2-2; D is unclear. This CDR3 is built from 13 residues. Deletions cut 6 bases from V and 5 bases from J, with 10 bases between. CDR3 residues: CASRRARTGELFF. CDR3 coding DNA: TGTGCCAGCAGAAGGGCGAGAACCGGGGAGCTGTTTTTT.

This clonotype has ten or more counts. V is TRBV20-1 and J is TRBJ2-7; 9 nucleotides align to TRBD2. The V and J ends lost 2 bases and 0 bases, in that order; junction bases with no gene match: 5. This CDR3 is 15 amino acids long. In germline, CDR1 is DFQATT, CDR2 SNEGSKA (reference sequence). CDR3 sequence: CSARPPGLASYEQYV. CDR3 nucleotide sequence: TGCAGTGCTAGACCCCCGGGACTAGCCTCCTACGAGCAGTACGTC.

The table lists this clonotype with many counts. The genes are TRBV5-5 and TRBJ1-6; D gene ambiguous. Looked up from germline, CDR1 is SGHKS and CDR2 is YYEKEE (reference sequence). V lost 3 bases and J 7 bases, leaving 2 bases between the germline ends. This CDR3 comprises 11 residues. CDR3 region: CASSWNSPLHF. The CDR3 DNA reads as TGTGCCAGCAGCTGGAATTCACCCCTCCACTTT.

Of note for this clonotype: A much more abundant neighbour one base away suggests this may be a read error. The chain uses TRBV20-1 and TRBJ1-6; perhaps TRBD1 as D (6 bases). This CDR3 spans 16 amino acids. Germline CDR1 is DFQATT and CDR2 is SNEGSKA (reference sequence). The CDR3 protein is CCARDVTTGGDSPLHF. In DNA, the CDR3 is TGCTGTGCTAGAGATGTGACGACAGGTGGTGATTCACCCCTCCACTTT.

This clonotype came up many times. The rearrangement joins TRBV29-1 to TRBJ2-7; perhaps TRBD2 as D (6 bases). Trimming took 3 bases from V and 7 from J, leaving 16 bases between them. Per germline, CDR1 SQVTM and CDR2 ANQGSEA. This CDR3 contains 13 residues. DNA of the CDR3: TGCAGCGTTGATATGGAGGGGAGAGATGAGCAGTACTTC. It yields the protein CSVDMEGRDEQYF.

This clonotype showed up just a few times. The genes are TRBV5-1 and TRBJ2-2, with D possibly being TRBD2 (6 bases). V lost 1 base and J 5 bases, leaving 9 bases between the germline ends. Germline values: CDR1 SGHRS, CDR2 YFSETQ. The CDR3 length is 14 residues. The CDR3 protein is CASSLYRGTGELFF. In DNA form, the CDR3 reads TGCGCCAGCAGCTTGTATCGGGGGACCGGGGAGCTGTTTTTT.

This clonotype was seen only once. The rearrangement links TRBV25-1 to TRBJ2-2, with 10 bases lining up with TRBD1. Germline CDR1 MGHDK, CDR2 SYGVNS. V dropped 6 bases and J dropped 2; count of bases not matched to a gene: 15. CDR3 length: 19 amino acids. The CDR3 DNA follows: TGTGCCAGCAGCCGGGACAGGGGTTTTGGCGTGCCAAACACCGGGGAGCTGTTTTTT. This codes for CASSRDRGFGVPNTGELFF.

The J gene is TRBJ2-3, the V gene TRBV12-3 or TRBV12-4; tentative D call: TRBD1 (5 bases). Trimming took off 5 bases at V and 5 bases at J, with 14 bases between the two ends. The CDR3 is 14 residues long. The CDR3 nucleotides read TGTGCCAGCAGTCGTTCGGCCACAGGAGATACGCAGTATTTT. Protein: CASSRSATGDTQYF.

The rearrangement uses TRBV20-1 and TRBJ2-1; 13 nucleotides align to TRBD2. CDR1 DFQATT and CDR2 SNEGSKA come from the germline V gene (reference sequence). The CDR3 has 17 amino acids. The V segment lost 5 bases and the J segment 0 bases; nucleotides outside the gene matches: 7. This CDR3 reads CSAPGLAGASSYNEQFF. DNA for the CDR3: TGCAGTGCTCCCGGACTAGCGGGGGCCAGCTCCTACAATGAGCAGTTCTTC.

A few counts support this clonotype. This rearrangement joins TRBV4-3 to TRBJ2-2; TRBD2 matches at 8 bases. CDR1 is LGHNA and CDR2 is YSLEER in the germline V gene. This CDR3 is built from 14 residues. V was pared by 2 bases and J by 9 bases, with 5 bases of the junction left unmatched. The CDR3 protein is CASSQYGGARELFF. CDR3 DNA sequence: TGCGCCAGCAGCCAATACGGGGGGGCGAGGGAGCTGTTTTTT.

CDR3: CASSSQGSEQYF. The CDR3 coding sequence is TGCGCCAGCAGCTCACAAGGATCCGAGCAGTACTTC. The J gene is TRBJ2-7, the V gene TRBV4-1; D unresolved. The CDR3 sequence is 12 residues long. Trimming pared 5 bases from V and 6 bases from J, leaving 11 bases between. The germline V gene encodes CDR1 MGHRA and CDR2 YSYEKL.

This clonotype was observed at least ten times. V is TRBV20-1 and J is TRBJ2-1; D is undetermined. The V end lost 2 bases, the J end lost 3 bases, and 8 bases lay between the germline ends. This CDR3 contains 13 residues. Germline V gives CDR1 DFQATT, CDR2 SNEGSKA (reference sequence). CDR3 sequence: CSARPTDYNEQFF. DNA for the CDR3: TGCAGTGCTAGACCCACAGACTACAATGAGCAGTTCTTC.

The V and J genes are TRBV7-9 and TRBJ2-6, with D hard to call. The V end was cut by 7 bases, the J end by 4 bases, with 11 bases between. The CDR3 sequence is 14 residues long. CDR1 SEHNR and CDR2 FQNEAQ come from the germline V gene (reference sequence). CDR3 sequence: CASTHELGANVLTF. As DNA, the CDR3 is TGTGCCAGCACCCACGAGTTGGGGGCCAACGTCCTGACTTTC. Variable domain in full (rest from reference TRBV7-9 and TRBJ2-6): DTGVSQNPRHKITKRGQNVTFRCDPISEHNRLYWYRQTLGQGPEFLTYFQNEAQLEKSRLLSDRFSAERPKGSFSTLEIQRTEQGDSAMYLCASTHELGANVLTFGAGSRLTVL.